The T cell receptor (beta chain) under discussion was sequenced for a study of Ad26.COV2.S vaccination and SARS-CoV-2 variants listed by TCRdb under 2021. With respect to the entire study: The specificity and breadth of SARS-CoV-2-reactive T cell receptors after Ad26.COV2.S vaccination were assessed by TCRbeta repertoire sequencing. A total of around 32 samples were included in the TCR-sequenced set, comprising about 20 Ad26.COV2.S vaccine recipients, 5 placebo recipients and 8 SARS-CoV-2 convalescent individuals.

The immunoSEQ Assay was used to sequence TCRbeta CDR3 regions. After extraction, genomic DNA underwent amplification by bias-controlled multiplex PCR, followed by high-throughput sequencing. Per the original workflow: To quantify the absolute abundance of each unique TCRbeta CDR3 region, sequences were collapsed and filtered. Usable DNA was measured by amplifying reference genes present in all nucleated cells, and TCRbeta template counts were normalized to that usable DNA to estimate T cell fraction. Repertoire TCRs were annotated as SARS-CoV-2-specific by exact matching of V gene, CDR3 amino acid sequence and J gene to a known reactive TCR set. The reference SARS-CoV-2 TCR set was derived from MIRA and filtered for enrichment in COVID-19-positive ImmuneCODE repertoires, a step that removed public or cross-reactive TCRs. Drawing on the MIRA antigens, annotated TCRs were analysed further at the level of specific ORF or position within ORF. Depth was the summed frequency of annotated unique rearrangements, while breadth was defined as annotated unique rearrangements over total unique productive rearrangements. TCR breadth was compared between groups using two-sided Wilcoxon rank-sum tests. Held by TCRdb, this immuneACCESS table contains in-frame sequences only and omits some clones. Under half of the omission traces to an unresolved V gene where checked; the cause of the rest is unknown. V and J calls and clone size are copied from that table; D and trimming were computed from the DNA. The sample yields nearly 95,000 clones; approximately 82% were counted once. The biggest ten clones account for 16% of the sample.

The sample's time point label, in plain terms: individuals recovered from natural SARS-CoV-2 infection. This clone was seen only once. Its antigen specificity is not known. Base qualities are not at hand, and no much larger clone is one base apart. Germline trimming: 4 bases from V, 1 base from J; junction bases outside gene matches: 9. CDR1 LNHDA and CDR2 SQIVND are derived from the germline V gene (reference sequence). The CDR3 numbers 17 residues from cysteine through phenylalanine. The CDR3 DNA has 51 bases and is translated from base 1. Points the paper makes about the study in general: After vaccination, substantial breadth of spike-specific CD8+ and CD4+ T cell responses was reported. Vaccine and placebo recipients had similar non-spike TCR breadth, a finding consistent with the vaccine containing only spike. The authors noted that the TCR breadth and depth analyses may have underestimated total T cell responses. Spike-specific TCR breadth was higher in Ad26.COV2.S recipients than in placebo recipients (P = 0.0014).

The specimen comprised peripheral blood, sampled after recovery from COVID-19. The rearrangement joined TRBV19 to TRBJ1-5; 8 middle bases align to TRBD1. The sequence derives from a human donor who had recovered from COVID-19. The encoded CDR3 is CASSNMGQAESNQPQHF. In nucleotide form, the sequence is TGTGCCAGTAGTAACATGGGACAGGCCGAAAGCAATCAGCCCCAGCATTTT. Outside the CDR3, residues come from the reference TRBV19 and TRBJ1-5 proteins, so the full variable domain is: DGGITQSPKYLFRKEGQNVTLSCEQNLNHDAMYWYRQDPGQGLRLIYYSQIVNDFQKGDIAEGYSVSREKKESFPLTVTSAQKNPTAFYLCASSNMGQAESNQPQHFGDGTRLSIL.